Given below is one T cell receptor beta chain in context. Its antigen is still unknown. Base qualities are not at hand, and no much larger clone is one base apart. This sample was included in a study of technical replicates of blood from a handful of donors (dated by TCRdb to 2015 to 2018). The protocol used for the library was the immunoSEQ multiplex PCR assay. TCRdb limited this immuneACCESS table to in-frame rearrangements with V and J called. A share of clones is missing; checked studies link under half to unresolved V genes, and the rest is unexplained. The sample table records roughly 100,000 clones; approximately 96% of these occur just once. The ten largest clonotypes hold less than 0.45% of the sample. CDR1 and CDR2, looked up from the germline V gene (reference sequence), are SGHNT and YYREEE. For this chain, trimming is 0 bases at the V end and 5 bases at the J end, and the number of junction bases without a gene match is 4. The CDR3, from cysteine to phenylalanine, totals 14 residues. Only CDR3 DNA is held: 42 bases, read in frame from base 1.

This receptor chain uses TRBV5-4 and TRBJ2-5; 7 bases in the middle match TRBD1. This sequence originates from a human donor in good health. Sequencing was carried out using T cells isolated from PBMCs. The sequenced DNA is TGTGCCAGCAGCTTGGGACAGGGCGGCGAGACCCAGTACTTC. This gives the protein CASSLGQGGETQYF. When the CDR3 is completed using the reference TRBV5-4 and TRBJ2-5 genes on either side, the full variable domain is ETGVTQSPTHLIKTRGQQVTLRCSSQSGHNTVSWYQQALGQGPQFIFQYYREEENGRGNFPPRFSGLQFPNYSSELNVNALELDDSALYLCASSLGQGGETQYFGPGTRLLVL.